This T cell receptor (beta chain) came from a study of OX40 agonist ivuxolimab in advanced cancers. Study information: Dose-escalation patients suffered from hepatocellular carcinoma, melanoma, renal cell or head and neck cancer.

This table comes from immunoSEQ multiplex PCR, and its TCRdb copy is limited to in-frame clones, with some not included. The table lists over 50,000 clones, 82% of them singletons, with under 0.6% in the top ten. The CDR3 sequence is 12 residues long. The V gene's germline CDR1 is SGHNT and CDR2 YENEEA. V was pared by 4 bases and J by 5 bases, with 7 bases between. The source material was CD4+ or CD8+ T cells sorted from blood, sampled in a trial of the OX40 agonist ivuxolimab. This TCR came from an adult with an advanced solid tumor such as melanoma, head and neck, liver or kidney cancer. This chain joins TRBV11-3 and TRBJ2-3; no clear D. CDR3 region: CASSSVKDTQYF. The CDR3, as DNA: TGTGCCAGCAGCTCAGTTAAAGATACGCAGTATTTT.